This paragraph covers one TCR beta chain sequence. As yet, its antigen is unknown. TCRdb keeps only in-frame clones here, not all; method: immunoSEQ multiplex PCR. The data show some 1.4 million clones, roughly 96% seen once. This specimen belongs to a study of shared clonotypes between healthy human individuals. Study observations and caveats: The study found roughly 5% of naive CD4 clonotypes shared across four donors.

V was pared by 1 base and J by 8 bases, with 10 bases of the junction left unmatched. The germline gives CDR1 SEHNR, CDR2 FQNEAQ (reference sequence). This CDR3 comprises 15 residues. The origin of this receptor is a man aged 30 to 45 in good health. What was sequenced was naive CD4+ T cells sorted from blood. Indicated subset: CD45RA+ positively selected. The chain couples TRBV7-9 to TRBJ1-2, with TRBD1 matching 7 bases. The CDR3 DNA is TGTGCCAGCAGCTTAGGAGGGACAGTGAATGGAGGCTACACCTTC. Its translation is CASSLGGTVNGGYTF.